This T cell receptor (beta chain) originates from a study of T-cell reconstitution after alpha-beta-depleted transplantation in children. Points from the study as a whole: As was reported, about two months after transplant, alpha-beta T cells came from several hundred expanded graft clones. From surviving recipient T cells and thymic progenitors came the high day-60 TCRbeta diversity observed in some patients.

As concerns this clonotype: What it recognizes is unknown.

Trimming shortened V by 4 bases and J by 1 base, and 13 bases separated the two germline ends. This CDR3 spans 15 amino acids. CDR1 and CDR2 (germline): SGHDT, YYEEEE. Unique molecular identifiers featured in how the TCRbeta library was prepared. TCRdb passed the PCR reads through MiXCR, listing each CDR3 protein once. Of fewer than 550,000 distinct CDR3 sequences in the sample, around 10% were seen once. Source: PBMCs, mostly from graft donor cells, taken 180 days after TCRalphabeta/CD19-depleted stem cell transplant. V and J are TRBV5-6 and TRBJ2-3; the D gene is possibly TRBD2 (6 bases). This TCR came from a female patient aged 2-9 years who had a stem cell transplant for aplastic anemia, so the T cells may come from the graft donor. The CDR3 here is CASSRLELGTDTQYF. The CDR3 nucleotides read TGTGCCAGCAGCAGACTAGAATTAGGCACAGATACGCAGTATTTT.